The T cell receptor beta chain under discussion was sequenced for a study of cytomegalovirus exposure and HLA in healthy donors. Points from the study as a whole: With high specificity and sensitivity, the classifier reportedly diagnosed cytomegalovirus status. The CMV antigen specificity of three CMV-associated chains was confirmed through in vitro analysis. It was approximately 150 TCR beta chains that were listed as cytomegalovirus-associated. Subsequent analysis of the approximately 110 validation repertoires found a tendency for first-cohort TCR clusters to co-occur.

V was shortened by 6 bases and J by 6 bases, with 18 bases between the two germline ends. This CDR3 comprises 14 residues. Germline V CDR1 and CDR2: MNHEY, SVGAGI. For this clone: Antigen specificity is unknown.

Sequencing used immunoSEQ multiplex PCR; TCRdb keeps in-frame clones, though not all of them. The sample contains roughly 60,000 clones, around 96% of which appear only once. The chain couples TRBV6-5 to TRBJ2-7, with TRBD1 as a possible D gene (6 bases). Sequencing used PBMCs. This TCR came from a woman aged 18-29 years in good health and CMV-seronegative. The CDR3 DNA follows: TGTGCCAGCAGCCCACAGGGCCCTCCGGGCGAGCAGTACTTC. This encodes CASSPQGPPGEQYF.